The text below deals with one TCR beta chain. This entry is derived from a study of blood T cell repertoires in COVID-19. Study-wide context: Both acute and convalescent COVID-19 samples were obtained from the United States, Italy and Spain. T cells, B-cell-depleted T cells, or PBMCs supplied cDNA or gDNA.

Profiled with immunoSEQ multiplex PCR; TCRdb holds only in-frame clones, not every one. The table has 260,000 or so clones, around 90% seen once. The receptor was derived from a human donor in a cohort sampled during active COVID-19. Sequencing was performed on peripheral blood.

CDR3 coding DNA: TGTGCCAGCAGCCGGACAGAGCGTAGCCACGAGCAGTACTTC. Translation gives CASSRTERSHEQYF. V and J are TRBV2 and TRBJ2-7; maybe TRBD1 (6 bases). The germline V gene has CDR1 SNHLY and CDR2 FYNNEI. The CDR3 loop spans 14 amino acids. The germline V and J ends were trimmed by 6 bases and 5 bases, with 17 bases remaining between them.